The text below deals with one T cell receptor beta chain. The data were obtained in a study of blood T cell repertoires in COVID-19. Across the whole study: PBMCs, B-cell-depleted T cells, or T cells were the source of the cDNA or gDNA that made up the material.

Original handling: Using reference gene primer amplification, nucleated cell counts were estimated. Sequencing was performed with immunoSEQ multiplex PCR; in TCRdb, only in-frame clones are kept and a portion is missing. That table gives V, J and clone size, and the DNA gave D and trimming. This sample has 130,000 to 150,000 clones, with approximately 81% found just once. Germline CDR1 SEHNR, CDR2 FQNEAQ (reference sequence). Losses at the gene ends were 5 bases for V and 6 bases for J; bases not matched to a gene: 10. CDR3 length equals 15 residues. The rearrangement joins TRBV7-9 to TRBJ2-7; 10 bases align to TRBD1. The sample was peripheral blood. The TCR was taken from a human donor in a cohort sampled during active COVID-19. Here the CDR3 DNA reads TGTGCCAGCAGCCGCACCGGGACAGGGGACGGCGAGCAGTACTTC. It translates to CASSRTGTGDGEQYF. Together with reference TRBV7-9 and TRBJ2-7, the CDR3 gives the full variable domain: DTGVSQNPRHKITKRGQNVTFRCDPISEHNRLYWYRQTLGQGPEFLTYFQNEAQLEKSRLLSDRFSAERPKGSFSTLEIQRTEQGDSAMYLCASSRTGTGDGEQYFGPGTRLTVT.